Following are 15 T cell receptor beta chains from one sample sequenced in a study of shared clonotypes between healthy human individuals (dated by TCRdb to 2020 to 2021). CD8 naive samples consisted of CD45RO-negative cells that were positively selected for CCR7, yielding a CD45RA+CCR7+ population without TemRA cells. Library preparation was by the immunoSEQ multiplex PCR assay. TCRdb re-hosts the immuneACCESS table, in-frame sequences only. Its copies lack some clones; in the studies checked, an unresolved V gene accounts for under half of them, and the cause for the rest is not known. This sample comprises around 2,000,000 clones, just over 90% of them detected only once. The ten biggest clones cover about 1.8% of the sample. Sequencing was performed on naive CD8+ T cells from PBMCs. The cell subset or site label on this specimen signifies: CD45RA+CCR7+. The receptors stem from a man younger than 30 in good health. Some clones in this sample may be carry-over from other donors' samples.

As regards this clone: This specimen includes other DNA sequences encoding the same CDR3. DNA of the CDR3: TGTGCCAGCAGCCCCCGGGTAGCGGGAGTGGGCGAGCAGTACTTC. It encodes CASSPRVAGVGEQYF. The V and J genes are TRBV9 and TRBJ2-7; 9 nucleotides line up with TRBD2. The CDR3 length is 15 residues. Germline V CDR1 and CDR2: SGDLS, YYNGEE. J lost 6 bases, V lost 4 bases, and 11 bases had no gene match.

The J gene is TRBJ2-1, the V gene TRBV11-2; D unresolved. Deletions cut 7 bases from V and 0 bases from J, with 10 bases between. There are 14 residues in the CDR3. CDR1 and CDR2 (germline): SGHAT, FQNNGV. The chain's CDR3 is CASTPLYSYNEQFF. CDR3 DNA: TGTGCCAGCACCCCTCTTTACTCCTACAATGAGCAGTTCTTC.

The chain carries TRBV5-1 and TRBJ2-7; D is uncertain. CDR3 length: 16 amino acids. From germline, CDR1 is SGHRS and CDR2 YFSETQ. Trimming took off 3 bases at V and 7 bases at J, with 23 bases between the two ends. The CDR3 loop is CASSSARLGTQREQYF. In nucleotides, the CDR3 is TGCGCCAGCAGCTCCGCACGTCTCGGCACCCAACGGGAGCAGTACTTC.

This clone came up once. The chain recombines TRBV7-9 with TRBJ1-4; D is unclear. This CDR3 is built from 16 residues. Between the trimmed V and J ends, which lost 5 bases and 0 bases, there was a span of 13 bases. From germline, CDR1 is SEHNR and CDR2 FQNEAQ (reference sequence). The CDR3 is CASSDRGGTTNEKLFF. CDR3 coding DNA: TGTGCCAGCAGCGACCGTGGAGGGACAACTAATGAAAAACTGTTTTTT.

This chain joins TRBV28 and TRBJ2-2; no firm D call. The germline V and J ends were trimmed by 2 bases and 1 base, with 8 bases remaining between them. Germline values: CDR1 MDHEN, CDR2 SYDVKM. CDR3 length equals 15 residues. The CDR3 sequence: CASSLAFLNTGELFF. DNA of the CDR3: TGTGCCAGCAGTTTAGCTTTTCTGAACACCGGGGAGCTGTTTTTT.

This rearrangement joins TRBV27 to TRBJ1-4, with D possibly being TRBD1 (5 bases). V was cut by 3 bases and J by 5 bases, with 10 bases left in between. The CDR3 totals 14 residues. Germline CDR1 reads MNHEY; CDR2 reads SMNVEV (reference sequence). The CDR3 nucleotides are TGTGCCAGCAGTTTTCAGGGTATGAATGAAAAACTGTTTTTT. Its protein is CASSFQGMNEKLFF.

The chain couples TRBV28 to TRBJ2-1; D is possibly TRBD2 (5 bases). Trimming left V 5 bases short and J 7 bases short, with 21 bases between. Looked up from germline, CDR1 is MDHEN and CDR2 is SYDVKM. The CDR3 totals 16 residues. The DNA of the CDR3 is TGTGCCAGCAGTCCAGTCGAGGGAATCGGAGATAATGAGCAGTTCTTC. Amino acid sequence: CASSPVEGIGDNEQFF.

V and J are TRBV2 and TRBJ1-1; 8 bases agree with TRBD1. The germline V gene has CDR1 SNHLY and CDR2 FYNNEI. The CDR3 is 15 amino acids. J was trimmed by 4 bases and V by 6 bases; bases with no gene match: 10. CDR3 DNA: TGTGCCAGCAGCGTCGGACAGGGAGTGGGCACTGAAGCTTTCTTT. Amino acids: CASSVGQGVGTEAFF.

The chain carries TRBV7-2 and TRBJ2-7; D remains ambiguous. There are 13 residues in the CDR3. Germline CDR1 is SGHTA and CDR2 is FQGNSA. Between the trimmed V and J ends, which lost 0 bases and 3 bases, there was a span of 6 bases. The CDR3 region is CASSLANNYEQYF. CDR3 DNA: TGTGCCAGCAGCTTAGCGAACAACTACGAGCAGTACTTC.

The genes are TRBV27 and TRBJ2-5, with 7 bases identical to TRBD1. CDR3 length: 14 residues. Germline CDR1 reads MNHEY; CDR2 reads SMNVEV (reference sequence). V lost 1 base, J lost 3 bases, and 2 bases stayed unmatched. CDR3 nucleotide sequence: TGTGCCAGCAGTTTATATCAGGGGGAAGAGACCCAGTACTTC. It yields the protein CASSLYQGEETQYF.

The genes are TRBV27 and TRBJ1-1; 8 nucleotides align to TRBD1. CDR3 length: 14 amino acids. The junction had 4 bases not matched to a gene; V was cut back by 4 bases and J by 3 bases. From germline, CDR1 is MNHEY and CDR2 SMNVEV (reference sequence). The CDR3 bases are TGTGCCAGCAGTTCGACAGGGGCGGACACTGAAGCTTTCTTT. It translates to CASSSTGADTEAFF.

The chain carries TRBV28 and TRBJ2-1, with D possibly being TRBD1 (5 bases). The CDR3 is 18 amino acids. Trimming shortened V by 3 bases and J by 0 bases, and 18 bases separated the two germline ends. CDR1 is MDHEN, CDR2 SYDVKM, per germline. The CDR3 DNA sequence: TGTGCCAGCAGTTTGTACAGGCTCCGATTGAGCTCCTACAATGAGCAGTTCTTC. Residues: CASSLYRLRLSSYNEQFF.

This chain uses TRBV4-3 with TRBJ2-2; D unresolved. V was trimmed by 4 bases and J by 6 bases, leaving 6 bases between them. Germline CDR1 and CDR2: LGHNA and YSLEER. The CDR3 totals 12 residues. The DNA of the CDR3 is TGCGCCAGCAGCCGCGGATCCGGGGAGCTGTTTTTT. It translates to CASSRGSGELFF.

J is TRBJ2-1 and V is TRBV15, with D possibly TRBD2 on 7 matching bases. CDR1 LNHNV and CDR2 YYDKDF come from the germline V gene (reference sequence). This CDR3 spans 16 amino acids. The germline V and J ends were trimmed by 8 bases and 8 bases, with 25 bases remaining between them. CDR3 loop: CATRGAGKSFYHEQFF. CDR3 nucleotide sequence: TGTGCCACCCGGGGGGCAGGAAAGTCTTTTTACCATGAGCAGTTCTTC.

The V gene is TRBV6-5, the J gene TRBJ2-6; D is unclear. Trimming cost V 6 bases and J 4 bases, with 7 bases left between them. This CDR3 comprises 13 residues. The germline CDR1 and CDR2 sequences are MNHEY and SVGAGI. The CDR3 nucleotides read TGTGCCAGCAGCACCGTCGGGGCCAACGTCCTGACTTTC. Encoded protein: CASSTVGANVLTF.